The next 21 T cell receptor beta chains were all read from a single sample in a study of molecular identifiers for immune sequencing clone quantification. One entry per CDR3 protein results from TCRdb running MiXCR on the PCR reads. The sample lists around 460,000 distinct CDR3 sequences, roughly 24% seen once, with 0.76% in the top ten. The source material was naive CD8+ T cells from blood, with Jurkat cell RNA spiked in. Specified subset: FACS-sorted CD8+CD4-CCR7+CD45RA+ naive T cells. All receptors come from a human donor in good health. Some libraries in this study had Jurkat cell RNA spiked in.

V gene TRBV3-1 combines with J gene TRBJ2-3; D is undetermined. Per germline, CDR1 LGHDT and CDR2 YNNKEL (reference sequence). CDR3 length equals 16 residues. V was shortened by 4 bases and J by 6 bases, with 20 bases between the two germline ends. The CDR3 nucleotides read TGTGCCAGCAGCCCAAAAATTATCACCTCCCCTGATACGCAGTATTTT. The encoded protein is CASSPKIITSPDTQYF.

Ten or more counts support this clonotype. The rearrangement joins TRBV5-6 to TRBJ2-1, with unresolved D. This CDR3 spans 11 amino acids. V was trimmed by 4 bases and J by 5 bases, leaving 4 bases between them. The germline gives CDR1 SGHDT, CDR2 YYEEEE. The CDR3 nucleotides are TGTGCCAGCAGCACTGACAATGAGCAGTTCTTC. This sequence encodes CASSTDNEQFF.

This clonotype occurred many times. V gene TRBV4-1 combines with J gene TRBJ1-5; 7 bases line up with TRBD1. Trimming took 1 base from V and 6 from J; bases not matched to a gene: 15. Per the germline V gene, CDR1 is MGHRA and CDR2 is YSYEKL. CDR3 length equals 18 residues. CDR3 region: CASSQGPDGGGLGQPQHF. The CDR3 nucleotides are TGCGCCAGCAGCCAAGGCCCGGACGGAGGGGGCTTGGGTCAGCCCCAGCATTTT.

This clonotype was recorded many times. The chain joins TRBV4-3 to TRBJ2-6; the D is unclear. From germline, CDR1 is LGHNA and CDR2 YSLEER. The CDR3 spans 19 residues. V was cut by 0 bases and J by 0 bases, with 15 bases left in between. CDR3: CASSQETSGTVSGANVLTF. For the CDR3, the DNA is TGCGCCAGCAGCCAAGAGACTTCCGGAACTGTCTCTGGGGCCAACGTCCTGACTTTC.

The chain has TRBV20-1 and TRBJ2-7; the match to TRBD1 covers 9 bases. This CDR3 has 15 residues. V shed 5 bases, J shed 2 bases, and the junction held 10 bases outside the gene matches. The germline gives CDR1 DFQATT, CDR2 SNEGSKA (reference sequence). The CDR3 here is CSAFKTGQGTYEQYF. DNA for the CDR3: TGCAGTGCTTTCAAAACCGGACAGGGGACCTACGAGCAGTACTTC.

The V gene is TRBV20-1, the J gene TRBJ1-1; D might be TRBD1 (5 bases). The germline V gene has CDR1 DFQATT and CDR2 SNEGSKA (reference sequence). V lost 0 bases and J lost 1, with 18 bases in between. This CDR3 region has 17 residues. The CDR3 loop is CSARDRGKRAWNTEAFF. The CDR3 DNA reads as TGCAGTGCTAGAGATCGGGGGAAAAGGGCATGGAACACTGAAGCTTTCTTT.

As for this clonotype: A much bigger clone sits one base away, suggesting this may be a read error. CDR3 in DNA: TGTGCCAGCAGTTTCTGGGCAGGGGAGCCCTCTAGCACAGATACGCAGTATTTT. Encoded protein: CASSFWAGEPSSTDTQYF. The chain recombines TRBV28 with TRBJ2-3; maybe TRBD1 (6 bases). CDR3 size: 18 residues. Trimming took 3 bases from V and 0 from J, leaving 19 bases between them. Per germline, CDR1 MDHEN and CDR2 SYDVKM.

The chain has TRBV27 and TRBJ2-7; D remains ambiguous. Germline V gives CDR1 MNHEY, CDR2 SMNVEV (reference sequence). V was pared by 3 bases and J by 2 bases, with 8 bases between. This CDR3 contains 13 residues. The CDR3 DNA follows: TGTGCCAGCAGTTTCGCCCTTCCCTACGAGCAGTACTTC. Protein product: CASSFALPYEQYF.

This clonotype came up many times. Here the CDR3 reads CATSARSADTQYF. DNA for the CDR3: TGTGCCACCAGCGCTCGGAGTGCAGATACGCAGTATTTT. This chain connects TRBV15 to TRBJ2-3; D not certain. Germline CDR1 and CDR2: LNHNV and YYDKDF (reference sequence). Trimming shortened V by 5 bases and J by 4 bases, and 10 bases separated the two germline ends. The CDR3 extends over 13 amino acids.

This clonotype was picked up many times. The chain combines TRBV6-2 or TRBV6-3 with TRBJ1-1, with TRBD1 as a possible D gene (6 bases). The germline CDR1 and CDR2 sequences are MNHEY and SVGEGT. With 2 bases removed from V and 7 bases from J, the gap between germline ends came to 17 bases. The CDR3 runs 15 residues. The CDR3 is CASSYIAFGTNEAFF. The CDR3 DNA sequence: TGTGCCAGCAGTTACATAGCGTTCGGGACAAATGAAGCTTTCTTT.

This chain joins TRBV5-6 and TRBJ2-7, with a tentative D call TRBD2 (5 bases). The CDR3 has 13 amino acids. Germline V gene sequence: CDR1 SGHDT, CDR2 YYEEEE. V was clipped by 5 bases and J by 3 bases, with 12 bases between them. The CDR3 DNA is TGTGCCAGCAGTCCTGACGGGGTCTACGAGCAGTACTTC. Its protein product is CASSPDGVYEQYF.

This clonotype was detected a few times. This chain links TRBV2 with TRBJ2-7; 8 nucleotides agree with TRBD1. Germline CDR1 is SNHLY and CDR2 is FYNNEI. J gave up 2 bases and V 3 bases, and 6 bases lay outside the gene matches. This CDR3 is 15 amino acids long. The CDR3 loop is CASSDTGGLTYEQYF. The CDR3 coding sequence is TGTGCCAGCAGTGACACAGGGGGTTTAACCTACGAGCAGTACTTC.

The chain couples TRBV7-9 to TRBJ2-1; 9 bases match TRBD2. There are 14 residues in the CDR3. Trimming removed 4 bases from V and 7 bases from J; junction bases left unmatched: 5. The V gene's germline CDR1 is SEHNR and CDR2 FQNEAQ (reference sequence). Here the CDR3 reads CASSYGTSSNEQFF. The CDR3 DNA reads as TGTGCCAGCAGCTACGGGACTAGCAGTAATGAGCAGTTCTTC.

V is TRBV10-2 and J is TRBJ1-6, with a tentative D call TRBD1 (5 bases). Germline CDR1 and CDR2: WSHSY and SAAADI. Trimming cost V 0 bases and J 8 bases, with 11 bases left between them. The CDR3 consists of 15 residues. Written as DNA, the CDR3 is TGCGCCAGCAGTGAGTCGACTGGGGGGTATTCACCCCTCCACTTT. This codes for CASSESTGGYSPLHF.

Remarks on this clonotype: A much larger clone lies one base from this, so it may be a read error. This chain joins TRBV2 and TRBJ2-7; TRBD1 matches at 7 bases. This CDR3 contains 16 residues. The germline CDR1 and CDR2 sequences are SNHLY and FYNNEI. Written as DNA, the CDR3 is TGTGCCAGCAGTGTCCGACAGGGTAGGAGCTCCTACGGGCAGTACTTC. Translated, it gives CASSVRQGRSSYGQYF.

The sample holds many counts of this clonotype. CDR3 DNA: TGCAGTGCTATACCGGGGGCCAGCACAGATACGCAGTATTTT. This encodes CSAIPGASTDTQYF. V usage is TRBV20-1 and J usage is TRBJ2-3, with D perhaps matching TRBD1 or TRBD2 (6 bases each). CDR1 DFQATT and CDR2 SNEGSKA come from the germline V gene (reference sequence). CDR3 size: 14 residues. The germline V and J ends were trimmed by 4 bases and 0 bases, with 11 bases remaining between them.

The rearrangement links TRBV11-2 to TRBJ2-1; TRBD1 is a possible D gene (6 bases). V lost 6 bases and J lost 0, with 18 bases in between. There are 17 residues in the CDR3. CDR1 and CDR2 from the germline V gene are SGHAT and FQNNGV. The CDR3 spells CASSLQGLLSSYNEQFF. CDR3 DNA: TGTGCCAGCAGTTTGCAGGGGCTCCTTAGCTCCTACAATGAGCAGTTCTTC.

The chain employs TRBV11-2 and TRBJ2-1; 11 bases match TRBD2. The CDR3 has 14 amino acids. The V gene end was trimmed by 5 bases and the J gene end by 8 bases; junction bases not matched to a gene: 5. CDR1 and CDR2 (germline): SGHAT, FQNNGV. CDR3 sequence: CASSVSGRGDEQFF. Here the CDR3 DNA reads TGTGCCAGCAGCGTTAGCGGGAGGGGCGATGAGCAGTTCTTC.

This clonotype was observed many times. The CDR3 nucleotides read TGTGCCAGCAGCCAAGCCACTAGCGCGATTCAAGAGACCCAGTACTTC. Its translation: CASSQATSAIQETQYF. The genes are TRBV4-2 and TRBJ2-5; 7 nucleotides align to TRBD2. This CDR3 is built from 16 residues. Germline CDR1 and CDR2: LGHNA and YNFKEQ. Trimming at V came to 1 base and at J to 2 bases, leaving 7 bases not matched to a gene.

This clonotype appeared many times. This chain links TRBV19 with TRBJ1-6; D call uncertain. This CDR3 is 15 amino acids long. V lost 5 bases, J lost 7 bases, and 15 bases lay in between. The germline CDR1 and CDR2 sequences are LNHDA and SQIVND (reference sequence). DNA of the CDR3: TGTGCCAGTAGTTGGTCAGCCCTCACCAATTCACCCCTCCACTTT. Protein sequence: CASSWSALTNSPLHF. The full variable domain, rest sourced from reference TRBV19 and TRBJ1-6, is DGGITQSPKYLFRKEGQNVTLSCEQNLNHDAMYWYRQDPGQGLRLIYYSQIVNDFQKGDIAEGYSVSREKKESFPLTVTSAQKNPTAFYLCASSWSALTNSPLHFGNGTRLTVT.

The chain couples TRBV25-1 to TRBJ2-5; 9 bases line up with TRBD2. V shed 6 bases, J shed 5 bases, and the junction held 10 bases outside the gene matches. CDR1 MGHDK and CDR2 SYGVNS come from the germline V gene. The CDR3 covers 15 residues. CDR3 sequence: CASRPSGIFVETQYF. The CDR3 DNA reads TGTGCCAGCAGGCCTAGCGGGATTTTCGTGGAGACCCAGTACTTC.